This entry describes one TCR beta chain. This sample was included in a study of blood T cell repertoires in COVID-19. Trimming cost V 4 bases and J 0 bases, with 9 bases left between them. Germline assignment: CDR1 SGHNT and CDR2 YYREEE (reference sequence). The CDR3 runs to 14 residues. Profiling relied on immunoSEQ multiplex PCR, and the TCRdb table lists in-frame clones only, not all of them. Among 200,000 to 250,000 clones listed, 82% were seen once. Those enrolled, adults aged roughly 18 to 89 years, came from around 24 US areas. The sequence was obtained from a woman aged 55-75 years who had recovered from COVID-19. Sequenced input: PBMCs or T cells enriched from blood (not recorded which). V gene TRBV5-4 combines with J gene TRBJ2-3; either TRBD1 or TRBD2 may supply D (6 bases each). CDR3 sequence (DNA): TGTGCCAGCAGCGTGGGGGGCAGCACAGATACGCAGTATTTT. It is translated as CASSVGGSTDTQYF.